This T cell receptor beta chain was identified during a study of T cell responses to AZD1222 COVID-19 vaccine. Sequenced by immunoSEQ multiplex PCR; TCRdb stores in-frame clones only, minus some. The sample records some 120,000 clones, roughly 90% being singletons. This clone was seen just once. The antigen is not known. Germline loops: CDR1 SGHAT, CDR2 FQNNGV. The CDR3 contains 15 residues. With V trimmed by 5 bases and J by 0 bases, 4 bases remained unmatched. Study-wide results and caveats: An increase in Spike-specific TCR breadth and depth was observed after two AZD1222 doses.

The chain carries TRBV11-2 and TRBJ2-7; 10 bases agree with TRBD2. The origin of this receptor is an adult in good health. This material consisted of peripheral blood, taken on day 0 of AZD1222 vaccination. The CDR3 DNA is TGTGCCAGCAGCCAGGGACTAGCGAGCTCCTACGAGCAGTACTTC. Residues: CASSQGLASSYEQYF.